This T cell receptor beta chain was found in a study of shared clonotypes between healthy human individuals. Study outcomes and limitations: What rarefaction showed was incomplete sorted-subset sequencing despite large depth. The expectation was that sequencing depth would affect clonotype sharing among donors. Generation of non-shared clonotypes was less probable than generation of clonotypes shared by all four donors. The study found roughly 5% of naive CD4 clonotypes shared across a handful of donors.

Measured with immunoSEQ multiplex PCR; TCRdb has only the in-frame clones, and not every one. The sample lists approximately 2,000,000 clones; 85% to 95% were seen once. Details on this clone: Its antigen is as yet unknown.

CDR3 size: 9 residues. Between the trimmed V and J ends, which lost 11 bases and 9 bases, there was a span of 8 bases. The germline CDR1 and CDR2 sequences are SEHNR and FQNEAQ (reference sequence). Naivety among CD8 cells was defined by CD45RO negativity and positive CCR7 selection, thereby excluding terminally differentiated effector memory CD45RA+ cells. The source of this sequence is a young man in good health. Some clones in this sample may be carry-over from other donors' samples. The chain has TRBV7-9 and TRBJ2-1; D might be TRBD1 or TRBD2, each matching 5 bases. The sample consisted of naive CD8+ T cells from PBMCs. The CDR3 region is CASGGEQFF. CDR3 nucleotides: TGTGCCTCTGGGGGTGAGCAGTTCTTC.